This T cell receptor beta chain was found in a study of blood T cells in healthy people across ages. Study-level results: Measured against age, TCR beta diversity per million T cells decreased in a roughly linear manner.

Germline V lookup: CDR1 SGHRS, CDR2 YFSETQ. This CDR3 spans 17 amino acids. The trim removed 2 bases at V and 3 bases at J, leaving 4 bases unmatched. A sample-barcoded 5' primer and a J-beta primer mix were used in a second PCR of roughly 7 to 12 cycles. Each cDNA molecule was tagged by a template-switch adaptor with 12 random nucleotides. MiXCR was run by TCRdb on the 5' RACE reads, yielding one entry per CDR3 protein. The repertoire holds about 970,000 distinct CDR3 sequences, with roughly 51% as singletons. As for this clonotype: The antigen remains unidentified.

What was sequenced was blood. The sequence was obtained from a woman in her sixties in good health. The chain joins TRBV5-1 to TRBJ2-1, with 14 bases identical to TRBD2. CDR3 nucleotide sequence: TGCGCCAGCAGCTTCGGGGGACTAGCGGGAGACTACAATGAGCAGTTCTTC. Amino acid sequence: CASSFGGLAGDYNEQFF. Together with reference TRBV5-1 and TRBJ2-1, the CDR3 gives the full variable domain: KAGVTQTPRYLIKTRGQQVTLSCSPISGHRSVSWYQQTPGQGLQFLFEYFSETQRNKGNFPGRFSGRQFSNSRSEMNVSTLELGDSALYLCASSFGGLAGDYNEQFFGPGTRLTVL.